This is a list of T cell receptor beta chains from one sample in a study of identical twins. TCRdb re-called the 5' RACE reads with MiXCR, one entry per CDR3 protein. This sample carries about 700,000 distinct CDR3 sequences, 8.5% to 9% of them seen once, and the ten largest clones take around 0.98%. Separately, the same data were catalogued under a study of yellow fever vaccine responses in identical twins.

The sample comprised PBMCs. These receptors originate from a young woman in good health. Each CDR3 is given with its conserved first and last residue. The D gene is left open where the match is weak. Clone sizes are given selectively: once, few, many, or a class where the clone is expanded.

v_call: TRBV5-6; j_call: TRBJ1-4; d_call: TRBD1; clone_size: few; cdr3_length: 16; cdr3_aa: CASSLLGQGGEEKLFF; cdr3_nt: TGTGCCAGCAGCTTACTTGGACAGGGTGGAGAGGAAAAACTGTTTTTT
v_call: TRBV12-3/TRBV12-4; j_call: TRBJ1-1; d_call: TRBD1; clone_size: .; cdr3_length: 18; cdr3_aa: CARSLAPGGLRLNTEAFF; cdr3_nt: TGTGCCCGCAGTTTAGCGCCAGGGGGTTTACGATTGAACACTGAAGCTTTCTTT
v_call: TRBV7-9; j_call: TRBJ2-3; d_call: .; clone_size: few; cdr3_length: 17; cdr3_aa: CASSSSGTSIAADTQYF; cdr3_nt: TGTGCCAGCAGCTCCTCCGGGACATCTATAGCCGCAGATACGCAGTATTTT
v_call: TRBV29-1; j_call: TRBJ2-5; d_call: TRBD1; clone_size: .; cdr3_length: 13; cdr3_aa: CSGLTGARETQYF; cdr3_nt: TGCAGCGGGCTGACAGGGGCGAGGGAGACCCAGTACTTC
v_call: TRBV7-9; j_call: TRBJ2-7; d_call: .; clone_size: many; cdr3_length: 13; cdr3_aa: CASSPNVGIQQYF; cdr3_nt: TGTGCCAGCAGCCCGAATGTCGGGATCCAGCAGTACTTC
v_call: TRBV20-1; j_call: TRBJ1-1; d_call: TRBD1; clone_size: few; cdr3_length: 14; cdr3_aa: CSADGQGGNTEAFF; cdr3_nt: TGCAGTGCGGACGGACAGGGAGGGAACACTGAAGCTTTCTTT
v_call: TRBV20-1; j_call: TRBJ2-7; d_call: TRBD2; clone_size: few; cdr3_length: 15; cdr3_aa: CSANGLAGLSYEQYF; cdr3_nt: TGCAGTGCTAACGGACTAGCGGGATTATCTTACGAGCAGTACTTC
v_call: TRBV29-1; j_call: TRBJ1-1; d_call: .; clone_size: .; cdr3_length: 14; cdr3_aa: CSAPHPVTNTEAFF; cdr3_nt: TGCAGCGCCCCCCATCCCGTAACTAACACTGAAGCTTTCTTT
v_call: TRBV7-2; j_call: TRBJ1-5; d_call: .; clone_size: .; cdr3_length: 16; cdr3_aa: CASSLAGRSSNQPQHF; cdr3_nt: TGTGCCAGCAGCTTAGCAGGGAGATCTAGCAATCAGCCCCAGCATTTT
v_call: TRBV10-3; j_call: TRBJ2-7; d_call: TRBD1; clone_size: many; cdr3_length: 14; cdr3_aa: CAISAGQGVREQYF; cdr3_nt: TGTGCCATCAGCGCGGGACAGGGAGTGAGGGAGCAGTACTTC
v_call: TRBV6-1; j_call: TRBJ1-1; d_call: TRBD1; clone_size: .; cdr3_length: 15; cdr3_aa: CASRPPGQGNTEAFF; cdr3_nt: TGTGCCAGCAGGCCTCCGGGACAGGGGAACACTGAAGCTTTCTTT
v_call: TRBV29-1; j_call: TRBJ2-3; d_call: .; clone_size: .; cdr3_length: 15; cdr3_aa: CSVEWGSYSTDTQYF; cdr3_nt: TGCAGCGTTGAGTGGGGAAGCTACAGCACAGATACGCAGTATTTT
v_call: TRBV15; j_call: TRBJ2-1; d_call: .; clone_size: few; cdr3_length: 14; cdr3_aa: CATSRDRVYNEQFF; cdr3_nt: TGTGCCACCAGCAGAGATCGGGTCTACAATGAGCAGTTCTTC
v_call: TRBV20-1; j_call: TRBJ2-2; d_call: TRBD1; clone_size: .; cdr3_length: 15; cdr3_aa: CSASLGAGGTGELFF; cdr3_nt: TGCAGTGCTAGTTTGGGGGCAGGGGGCACCGGGGAGCTGTTTTTT
v_call: TRBV7-2; j_call: TRBJ2-3; d_call: .; clone_size: many; cdr3_length: 15; cdr3_aa: CASSLEQAYTDTQYF; cdr3_nt: TGTGCCAGCAGCTTAGAACAGGCATACACAGATACGCAGTATTTT
v_call: TRBV29-1; j_call: TRBJ2-5; d_call: .; clone_size: many; cdr3_length: 11; cdr3_aa: CSVPRGETQYF; cdr3_nt: TGCAGCGTTCCGAGGGGAGAGACCCAGTACTTC
v_call: TRBV20-1; j_call: TRBJ2-7; d_call: .; clone_size: .; cdr3_length: 12; cdr3_aa: CSARDPRHEQYF; cdr3_nt: TGCAGTGCTAGAGATCCTAGACACGAGCAGTACTTC
v_call: TRBV12-3/TRBV12-4; j_call: TRBJ1-4; d_call: .; clone_size: .; cdr3_length: 15; cdr3_aa: CASSSTGMTNEKLFF; cdr3_nt: TGTGCCAGCAGTTCTACAGGGATGACTAATGAAAAACTGTTTTTT
v_call: TRBV4-2; j_call: TRBJ2-2; d_call: .; clone_size: many; cdr3_length: 13; cdr3_aa: CASSQREAGELFF; cdr3_nt: TGTGCCAGCAGCCAGCGGGAAGCCGGGGAGCTGTTTTTT
v_call: TRBV5-4; j_call: TRBJ2-3; d_call: TRBD2; clone_size: few; cdr3_length: 15; cdr3_aa: CASSRGGPSIDTQYF; cdr3_nt: TGTGCCAGTTCGCGGGGGGGCCCATCGATAGATACGCAGTATTTT
v_call: TRBV20-1; j_call: TRBJ1-6; d_call: TRBD1; clone_size: .; cdr3_length: 15; cdr3_aa: CSASTGGIGVSPLHF; cdr3_nt: TGCAGTGCTTCTACAGGGGGAATTGGTGTTTCACCCCTCCACTTT
v_call: TRBV27; j_call: TRBJ2-1; d_call: TRBD1; clone_size: many; cdr3_length: 16; cdr3_aa: CASSYGQGDISNEQFF; cdr3_nt: TGTGCCAGCAGCTACGGACAGGGGGATATCTCCAATGAGCAGTTCTTC
v_call: TRBV11-2; j_call: TRBJ2-7; d_call: .; clone_size: .; cdr3_length: 15; cdr3_aa: CASSFEATDSYEQYF; cdr3_nt: TGTGCCAGCAGCTTTGAAGCGACAGATTCCTACGAGCAGTACTTC
v_call: TRBV12-3/TRBV12-4; j_call: TRBJ2-1; d_call: TRBD2; clone_size: many; cdr3_length: 15; cdr3_aa: CASRLAGGSYNEQFF; cdr3_nt: TGTGCCAGCAGACTAGCGGGAGGCTCCTACAATGAGCAGTTCTTC
v_call: TRBV30; j_call: TRBJ2-1; d_call: TRBD2; clone_size: .; cdr3_length: 15; cdr3_aa: CAWGRLAGDYNEQFF; cdr3_nt: TGTGCCTGGGGAAGACTAGCGGGAGATTACAATGAGCAGTTCTTC
v_call: TRBV12-3/TRBV12-4; j_call: TRBJ1-2; d_call: .; clone_size: many; cdr3_length: 13; cdr3_aa: CASTVGGGYGYTF; cdr3_nt: TGTGCCAGCACCGTGGGGGGGGGCTATGGCTACACCTTC
v_call: TRBV3-1; j_call: TRBJ2-5; d_call: TRBD2; clone_size: few; cdr3_length: 17; cdr3_aa: CASSQDFSGGGQQTQYF; cdr3_nt: TGTGCCAGCAGCCAAGATTTCAGCGGGGGGGGCCAACAGACCCAGTACTTC
v_call: TRBV29-1; j_call: TRBJ2-7; d_call: .; clone_size: few; cdr3_length: 13; cdr3_aa: CSVSTEDSYEQYF; cdr3_nt: TGCAGCGTAAGTACGGAGGACTCCTACGAGCAGTACTTC
v_call: TRBV11-2; j_call: TRBJ2-2; d_call: .; clone_size: few; cdr3_length: 16; cdr3_aa: CASSLDGGLGTGELFF; cdr3_nt: TGTGCCAGCAGCTTAGATGGGGGGTTAGGCACCGGGGAGCTGTTTTTT
v_call: TRBV4-3; j_call: TRBJ2-2; d_call: .; clone_size: .; cdr3_length: 13; cdr3_aa: CASSLLSGGELVF; cdr3_nt: TGCGCCAGCAGCCTCTTAAGTGGCGGGGAGCTGGTTTTT
v_call: TRBV15; j_call: TRBJ1-5; d_call: TRBD1; clone_size: many; cdr3_length: 14; cdr3_aa: CATSMGQGNQPQHF; cdr3_nt: TGTGCCACCAGCATGGGACAGGGCAATCAGCCCCAGCATTTT
v_call: TRBV9; j_call: TRBJ1-2; d_call: TRBD1; clone_size: few; cdr3_length: 18; cdr3_aa: CASSVTTGGDSANYGYTF; cdr3_nt: TGTGCCAGCAGCGTGACTACAGGGGGGGACTCCGCTAACTATGGCTACACCTTC
v_call: TRBV5-6; j_call: TRBJ2-5; d_call: .; clone_size: .; cdr3_length: 14; cdr3_aa: CASSFTGRAETQYF; cdr3_nt: TGTGCCAGCAGCTTTACAGGGCGAGCAGAGACCCAGTACTTC
v_call: TRBV6-1; j_call: TRBJ2-7; d_call: TRBD1; clone_size: .; cdr3_length: 15; cdr3_aa: CASSINSGGIYEQYF; cdr3_nt: TGTGCCAGCAGTATTAACTCAGGGGGTATCTACGAGCAGTACTTC
v_call: TRBV24-1; j_call: TRBJ2-3; d_call: TRBD2; clone_size: .; cdr3_length: 18; cdr3_aa: CATSGAASGGYSTDTQYF; cdr3_nt: TGTGCCACCAGCGGGGCTGCTAGCGGGGGGTATAGCACAGATACGCAGTATTTT
v_call: TRBV28; j_call: TRBJ2-3; d_call: TRBD1; clone_size: .; cdr3_length: 16; cdr3_aa: CASRKPGRRSTGEQYF; cdr3_nt: TGTGCCAGCAGAAAACCGGGACGGAGATCCACAGGGGAGCAGTATTTT
v_call: TRBV4-2; j_call: TRBJ2-1; d_call: .; clone_size: .; cdr3_length: 14; cdr3_aa: CASSQDHAGNEQFF; cdr3_nt: TGTGCCAGCAGCCAAGACCACGCTGGTAATGAGCAGTTCTTC
v_call: TRBV2; j_call: TRBJ2-1; d_call: .; clone_size: many; cdr3_length: 13; cdr3_aa: CASREDEGGEQFF; cdr3_nt: TGTGCCAGCAGGGAGGACGAGGGCGGTGAGCAGTTCTTC
v_call: TRBV30; j_call: TRBJ1-1; d_call: .; clone_size: few; cdr3_length: 10; cdr3_aa: CAWKYPEAFF; cdr3_nt: TGTGCCTGGAAGTACCCTGAAGCTTTCTTT
v_call: TRBV4-3; j_call: TRBJ2-1; d_call: .; clone_size: .; cdr3_length: 17; cdr3_aa: CASSQAPSRETYNEQFF; cdr3_nt: TGCGCCAGCAGCCAAGCCCCCTCCCGCGAGACCTACAATGAGCAGTTCTTC
v_call: TRBV20-1; j_call: TRBJ2-3; d_call: TRBD2; clone_size: few; cdr3_length: 17; cdr3_aa: CSASGTSGVFRTDTQYF; cdr3_nt: TGCAGTGCGTCCGGGACTAGCGGGGTATTCCGCACAGATACGCAGTATTTT
v_call: TRBV11-2; j_call: TRBJ2-6; d_call: .; clone_size: .; cdr3_length: 16; cdr3_aa: CASSERGSSGANVLTF; cdr3_nt: TGTGCCAGCAGCGAGAGGGGAAGCTCTGGGGCCAACGTCCTGACTTTC
v_call: TRBV7-2; j_call: TRBJ2-7; d_call: .; clone_size: many; cdr3_length: 14; cdr3_aa: CASSLSGVRYEQYF; cdr3_nt: TGTGCCAGCAGCTTAAGCGGTGTCCGCTACGAGCAGTACTTC
v_call: TRBV3-1; j_call: TRBJ2-1; d_call: .; clone_size: many; cdr3_length: 13; cdr3_aa: CASSFIGSHEQFF; cdr3_nt: TGTGCCAGCAGCTTTATCGGTTCACATGAGCAGTTCTTC
v_call: TRBV3-1; j_call: TRBJ1-2; d_call: TRBD1; clone_size: few; cdr3_length: 15; cdr3_aa: CASSHPGQGWVGYTF; cdr3_nt: TGTGCCAGCAGCCACCCGGGACAGGGCTGGGTAGGCTACACCTTC
v_call: TRBV6-2/TRBV6-3; j_call: TRBJ2-3; d_call: .; clone_size: .; cdr3_length: 14; cdr3_aa: CASSKVPRTDTQYF; cdr3_nt: TGTGCCAGCAGTAAGGTCCCACGCACAGATACGCAGTATTTT
v_call: TRBV24-1; j_call: TRBJ2-7; d_call: .; clone_size: few; cdr3_length: 14; cdr3_aa: CATAPRGNSYEQYF; cdr3_nt: TGTGCCACTGCTCCACGGGGGAACTCCTACGAGCAGTACTTC
v_call: TRBV27; j_call: TRBJ2-7; d_call: .; clone_size: .; cdr3_length: 11; cdr3_aa: CASGSVVEQYF; cdr3_nt: TGTGCCAGCGGAAGCGTTGTAGAGCAGTACTTC
v_call: TRBV29-1; j_call: TRBJ2-7; d_call: .; clone_size: many; cdr3_length: 13; cdr3_aa: CSVVDHSGWEQYF; cdr3_nt: TGCAGCGTTGTGGACCACAGCGGGTGGGAGCAGTACTTC